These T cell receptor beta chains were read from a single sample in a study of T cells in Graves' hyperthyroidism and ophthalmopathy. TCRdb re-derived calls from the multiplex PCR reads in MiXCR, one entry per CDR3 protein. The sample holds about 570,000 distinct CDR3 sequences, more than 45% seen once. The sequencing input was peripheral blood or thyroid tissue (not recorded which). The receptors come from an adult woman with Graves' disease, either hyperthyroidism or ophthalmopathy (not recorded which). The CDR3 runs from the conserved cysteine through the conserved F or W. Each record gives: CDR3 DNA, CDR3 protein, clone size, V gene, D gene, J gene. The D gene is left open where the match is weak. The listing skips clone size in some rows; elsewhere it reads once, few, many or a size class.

DNA: TGTGCCAGCAGCAAAGCCGCAGCCACGCCCTACTATGGCTACACCTTC
CDR3: CASSKAAATPYYGYTF
size: many
V: TRBV9
D: NA
J: TRBJ1-2

DNA: TGCAGTGCTAGTCCGGGAGAGCTAACCGAGACCCAGCATTTT
CDR3: CSASPGELTETQHF
size: once
V: TRBV20-1
D: NA
J: TRBJ1-5

DNA: TGTGCCATCGAAGCGGGGACTAGCGCCTCCGAGCAGTACTTC
CDR3: CAIEAGTSASEQYF
size: NA
V: TRBV10-3
D: TRBD2
J: TRBJ2-7

DNA: TGCGCCAGCAGCTTGGCGGGGATCAATTTGGCTTTCTTT
CDR3: CASSLAGINLAFF
size: many
V: TRBV5-1
D: NA
J: TRBJ1-1

DNA: TGTGCCAGCAGTCTAAGACAGGGGGCTTTTCAGCCCCAGCATTTT
CDR3: CASSLRQGAFQPQHF
size: NA
V: TRBV2
D: TRBD1
J: TRBJ1-5

DNA: TGTGCCGGCAGTGAATACGGGACACCGAACACCGGGGAGCTGTTTTTT
CDR3: CAGSEYGTPNTGELFF
size: NA
V: TRBV2
D: NA
J: TRBJ2-2

DNA: TGCAGCGGTCTCCCCGGTACATTTGAGACCCAGTACTTC
CDR3: CSGLPGTFETQYF
size: many
V: TRBV29-1
D: NA
J: TRBJ2-5

DNA: TGTGCCAGCAGCTTATCGGGGCTTTCCGAGCAGTACTTC
CDR3: CASSLSGLSEQYF
size: NA
V: TRBV7-9
D: NA
J: TRBJ2-7

DNA: TGTGCCAGCAGCGGATCCCGGGACGGGTCCTATGGCTACACCTTC
CDR3: CASSGSRDGSYGYTF
size: many
V: TRBV9
D: NA
J: TRBJ1-2

DNA: TGTGCCAGCGGATTAGTTCCCCACGCGGGTAATTCACCCCTCCACTTT
CDR3: CASGLVPHAGNSPLHF
size: NA
V: TRBV11-2
D: NA
J: TRBJ1-6

DNA: TGTGCCAGCAGCTCCTCCGTAGGAAACACGGATACGCAGTATTTT
CDR3: CASSSSVGNTDTQYF
size: NA
V: TRBV9
D: NA
J: TRBJ2-3

DNA: TGTGCCAGCAGTGAGGGAGGGGGCCTTAACACTGAAGCTTTCTTT
CDR3: CASSEGGGLNTEAFF
size: many
V: TRBV6-1
D: TRBD1
J: TRBJ1-1

DNA: TGTGCCATCAGTGAGTTGGAACAAGAGACCCAGTACTTC
CDR3: CAISELEQETQYF
size: few
V: TRBV10-3
D: NA
J: TRBJ2-5

DNA: TGTGCCAGCAGCCCCGGGGGAGGGGTCCACGAGCAGTACTTC
CDR3: CASSPGGGVHEQYF
size: many
V: TRBV12-3/TRBV12-4
D: TRBD2
J: TRBJ2-7

DNA: TGTGCCAGCAGGCCAGTGGGGGGATCGGACGAGCAGTACTTC
CDR3: CASRPVGGSDEQYF
size: NA
V: TRBV11-2
D: NA
J: TRBJ2-7

DNA: TGTGCCAGCAGCCTCCGGGAATACACCGGGGAGCTGTTTTTT
CDR3: CASSLREYTGELFF
size: many
V: TRBV11-2
D: NA
J: TRBJ2-2

DNA: TGTGCCAGCCACAGGGTGGGTCAGCCCCAGCATTTT
CDR3: CASHRVGQPQHF
size: NA
V: TRBV2
D: NA
J: TRBJ1-5

DNA: TGTGCCAGTAGCGGACAGTTTCAAAATCAGCCCCAGCATTTT
CDR3: CASSGQFQNQPQHF
size: many
V: TRBV19
D: NA
J: TRBJ1-5

DNA: TGTGCCAGCAGTTATGGGCCCCTTACTACGAGGTTGTACTTC
CDR3: CASSYGPLTTRLYF
size: many
V: TRBV6-5
D: NA
J: TRBJ2-7

DNA: TGCAGTGCTGTGACAGGGGAGCTGTTTTTT
CDR3: CSAVTGELFF
size: NA
V: TRBV20-1
D: NA
J: TRBJ2-2

DNA: TGTGCCAGCAGCGGTCGGCAGGGTTGGCGCGGCTACACCTTC
CDR3: CASSGRQGWRGYTF
size: NA
V: TRBV9
D: NA
J: TRBJ1-2

DNA: TGTGCCACCAGCACGGGGAAGAGCAATCAGCCCCAGCATTTT
CDR3: CATSTGKSNQPQHF
size: few
V: TRBV15
D: NA
J: TRBJ1-5

DNA: TGCAGTGCTAGTGCCGGGCCAGGGTTCTATGGCTACACCTTC
CDR3: CSASAGPGFYGYTF
size: NA
V: TRBV20-1
D: NA
J: TRBJ1-2

DNA: TGTGCCAGCAGCTCCGACCCCATCACCGGGGAGCTGTTTTTT
CDR3: CASSSDPITGELFF
size: NA
V: TRBV7-3
D: NA
J: TRBJ2-2

DNA: TGTGCCAGCTCAAGGTCCGGAGGGAGGAGAGCTGAAGCTTTCTTT
CDR3: CASSRSGGRRAEAFF
size: few
V: TRBV18
D: NA
J: TRBJ1-1

DNA: TGTGCCATCAGTGCCGGGACAGCCTATGGCTACACCTTC
CDR3: CAISAGTAYGYTF
size: many
V: TRBV10-3
D: TRBD1
J: TRBJ1-2

DNA: TGTGCCAGCAGCGGAATGGACAGGGCGAATCAGTACTTC
CDR3: CASSGMDRANQYF
size: NA
V: TRBV5-6
D: TRBD1
J: TRBJ2-5

DNA: TGTGCCAGCAAGGCGACTCATAACTATGGCTACACCTTC
CDR3: CASKATHNYGYTF
size: many
V: TRBV6-1
D: NA
J: TRBJ1-2

DNA: TGTGCCAGCAGTACTGACAGGGGCTACGAGCAGTACTTC
CDR3: CASSTDRGYEQYF
size: many
V: TRBV12-3/TRBV12-4
D: TRBD1
J: TRBJ2-7

DNA: TGTGCCAGCAGTTCCCCCTGGGGGGGGGGTCAGCCCCAGCATTTT
CDR3: CASSSPWGGGQPQHF
size: NA
V: TRBV27
D: NA
J: TRBJ1-5

DNA: TGTGCCAGCCACGGGACTAGCGGGAGGCTGTTTTTT
CDR3: CASHGTSGRLFF
size: few
V: TRBV2
D: NA
J: TRBJ1-4

DNA: TGTGCCATCAGTGATACCAATCCCGGGACTAGCGGGAGGGCCTTCTTCGAGCAGTACTTC
CDR3: CAISDTNPGTSGRAFFEQYF
size: many
V: TRBV10-3
D: TRBD2
J: TRBJ2-7

DNA: TGTGCCAGCAGTCCCTTGGGGGGGCCTCAGCCCCAGCATTTT
CDR3: CASSPLGGPQPQHF
size: NA
V: TRBV27
D: NA
J: TRBJ1-5

DNA: TGTGCCAGATTAGTGTCTGGGGCCAACGTCCTGACTTTC
CDR3: CARLVSGANVLTF
size: many
V: TRBV2
D: NA
J: TRBJ2-6

DNA: TGCGCCAGCAGCTCGGGACTGAGCCTGAACACTGAAGCTTTCTTT
CDR3: CASSSGLSLNTEAFF
size: NA
V: TRBV5-1
D: NA
J: TRBJ1-1

DNA: TGTGCCAGCAGTTACAACAGGGGTCTGGGTTCACCCCTCCACTTT
CDR3: CASSYNRGLGSPLHF
size: many
V: TRBV6-5
D: TRBD1
J: TRBJ1-6

DNA: TGTGCCAGTAGTATGAGGTCGATGAGGAGTAACGTCCTGACTTTC
CDR3: CASSMRSMRSNVLTF
size: NA
V: TRBV19
D: NA
J: TRBJ2-6

DNA: TGCGCCAGCAGCCATTATCAGGTCCCCGGGGAGCTGTTTTTT
CDR3: CASSHYQVPGELFF
size: many
V: TRBV4-1
D: NA
J: TRBJ2-2

DNA: TGTGCCAGCAGCCTGGACAGGGGCACAACGAACACCGGGGAGCTGTTTTTT
CDR3: CASSLDRGTTNTGELFF
size: many
V: TRBV4-2
D: TRBD1
J: TRBJ2-2

DNA: TGTGCCAGCAGCTTGGCAGACAGTTATGGCTACACCTTC
CDR3: CASSLADSYGYTF
size: many
V: TRBV7-9
D: NA
J: TRBJ1-2

DNA: TGCGCCAGCAGCGACACGGGGGAAAAACTGTTTTTT
CDR3: CASSDTGEKLFF
size: many
V: TRBV5-1
D: NA
J: TRBJ1-4

DNA: TGTGCCAGCAGTACGGACAGGGGAAATCAGCCCCAGCATTTT
CDR3: CASSTDRGNQPQHF
size: NA
V: TRBV2
D: TRBD1
J: TRBJ1-5

DNA: TGTGCCATCAGCGGGACATCGGGGGTACGGGAGACCCAGTACTTC
CDR3: CAISGTSGVRETQYF
size: NA
V: TRBV10-3
D: NA
J: TRBJ2-5

DNA: TGTGCCACCAGCCGGGGGATAGTGTCTGGGGCCAACGTCCTGACTTTC
CDR3: CATSRGIVSGANVLTF
size: few
V: TRBV15
D: NA
J: TRBJ2-6

DNA: TGTGCCAGCAGCGCCTGGGACACCCGACCGGGTACCCCCCATGGCTACACCTTC
CDR3: CASSAWDTRPGTPHGYTF
size: many
V: TRBV9
D: NA
J: TRBJ1-2

DNA: TGTGCCAGCAGCGTAGCCACTGGCGAGCAGTACTTC
CDR3: CASSVATGEQYF
size: many
V: TRBV9
D: NA
J: TRBJ2-7

DNA: TGCGCCAGCAGCCACTATAGCGGGGTGAACACCGGGGAGCTGTTTTTT
CDR3: CASSHYSGVNTGELFF
size: many
V: TRBV4-1
D: TRBD2
J: TRBJ2-2

DNA: TGTGCCAGCAGTTTTACGGGGGCGGGTTACGAGCAGTACTTC
CDR3: CASSFTGAGYEQYF
size: many
V: TRBV28
D: NA
J: TRBJ2-7